The 2 T cell receptor beta chains reported below all come from one sample, sequenced in a study of long-term antiretroviral therapy in people with HIV. The immunoSEQ assay was v3.0, run at survey level. The data were produced by immunoSEQ multiplex PCR, yet TCRdb's version contains in-frame clones alone and is incomplete. The sample contains 20,000 to 25,000 clones, 76% of which appear only once. This specimen consisted of unsorted PBMCs, obtained 1.1 years before starting antiretroviral therapy. The receptors shown here come from a middle-aged woman with HIV.

V and J are TRBV7-8 and TRBJ1-3, with D unresolved. V dropped 1 base and J dropped 0 bases, with 4 bases sitting between them. Germline lookup yields CDR1 SGHVS and CDR2 FQNEAQ. This CDR3 region has 14 residues. The CDR3 region is CASSLVFSGNTIYF. Here the CDR3 DNA reads TGTGCCAGCAGCTTAGTCTTCTCTGGAAACACCATATATTTT.

The rearrangement joins TRBV2 to TRBJ1-5; 7 bases agree with TRBD1. V dropped 1 base and J dropped 4; count of bases not matched to a gene: 7. The CDR3 contains 16 residues. The germline CDR1 and CDR2 sequences are SNHLY and FYNNEI. In DNA form, the CDR3 reads TGTGCCAGCAGTGAAGAGGGGGCAACCATAAATCAGCCCCAGCATTTT. This sequence encodes CASSEEGATINQPQHF.